Below are 22 T cell receptor beta chains sequenced from a single sample in a study of cytomegalovirus exposure and HLA in healthy donors. Both 60 Vbeta primers and 13 Jbeta primers went into the PCR. The protocol was immunoSEQ multiplex PCR, while the TCRdb copy is restricted to in-frame clones and leaves out a portion. The data show a few hundred thousand clones, under 90% seen once. Sequenced sample: PBMCs. The receptor source for this set is a girl aged 2 to 10 in good health and CMV-seronegative.

The rearrangement uses TRBV5-1 and TRBJ2-5; 10 bases align to TRBD2. CDR3 length: 16 residues. With V trimmed by 0 bases and J by 4 bases, 6 bases remained unmatched. Germline CDR1 reads SGHRS; CDR2 reads YFSETQ. CDR3 DNA sequence: TGCGCCAGCAGCTTGGATCCAGCGGGGGGGCTAGAGACCCAGTACTTC. Translation: CASSLDPAGGLETQYF.

This clone was counted between two and nine times. Other DNA sequences in this sample translate to the same CDR3. The chain has TRBV28 and TRBJ1-5; D is unresolved. The V and J ends lost 2 bases and 2 bases respectively, with 4 bases between them. CDR3 length equals 13 residues. Looked up from germline, CDR1 is MDHEN and CDR2 is SYDVKM. The CDR3 sequence: CASSLPGNQPQHF. The CDR3 nucleotides are TGTGCCAGCAGTTTACCAGGCAATCAGCCCCAGCATTTT.

This rearrangement joins TRBV4-2 to TRBJ2-2; TRBD2 aligns across 11 bases. Germline values: CDR1 LGHNA, CDR2 YNFKEQ. The V segment lost 2 bases and the J segment 2 bases; nucleotides outside the gene matches: 19. This CDR3 spans 22 amino acids. CDR3 amino acids: CASSQPPTGTSGTPRNTGELFF. As DNA, the CDR3 is TGTGCCAGCAGCCAACCCCCTACCGGGACTAGCGGAACCCCCAGAAACACCGGGGAGCTGTTTTTT.

V and J are TRBV30 and TRBJ1-1, with TRBD1 identical over 11 bases. Trimming at V came to 0 bases and at J to 5 bases, leaving 5 bases not matched to a gene. CDR3 length: 15 residues. The germline CDR1 and CDR2 sequences are GTSNPN and SVGIG (reference sequence). Here the CDR3 DNA reads TGTGCCTGGAGTGTACGTGGACAGGGGGCAACTGAAGCTTTCTTT. It translates to CAWSVRGQGATEAFF.

V usage is TRBV11-2 and J usage is TRBJ2-7; the D is unclear. Germline CDR1 is SGHAT and CDR2 is FQNNGV. V lost 6 bases, J lost 0 bases, and 9 bases lay in between. The CDR3 runs to 13 residues. The CDR3 region has the DNA TGTGCCAGCAGGGGCAGTCTCTCCTACGAGCAGTACTTC. This codes for CASRGSLSYEQYF. The whole variable domain, remainder taken from reference TRBV11-2 and TRBJ2-7, is EAGVAQSPRYKIIEKRQSVAFWCNPISGHATLYWYQQILGQGPKLLIQFQNNGVVDDSQLPKDRFSAERLKGVDSTLKIQPAKLEDSAVYLCASRGSLSYEQYFGPGTRLTVT.

This sequence joins TRBV2 and TRBJ1-2; TRBD1 matches 9 bases. The germline V gene has CDR1 SNHLY and CDR2 FYNNEI. This CDR3 is 12 amino acids long. Trimming at V came to 6 bases and at J to 8 bases, leaving 4 bases not matched to a gene. The CDR3 DNA sequence: TGTGCCAGCAGCCAGGGACAGGGAGGCTACACCTTC. It encodes CASSQGQGGYTF. Combining the CDR3 with reference TRBV2 and TRBJ1-2 gives the whole variable domain EPEVTQTPSHQVTQMGQEVILRCVPISNHLYFYWYRQILGQKVEFLVSFYNNEISEKSEIFDDQFSVERPDGSNFTLKIRSTKLEDSAMYFCASSQGQGGYTFGSGTRLTVV.

CDR3 amino acids: CASSLGGADTQYF. The CDR3 DNA reads TGTGCCAGCAGCTTAGGGGGCGCAGATACGCAGTATTTT. The V and J genes are TRBV7-2 and TRBJ2-3, with a possible D match to TRBD1 (5 bases). Per the germline V gene, CDR1 is SGHTA and CDR2 is FQGNSA. V was cut by 1 base and J by 4 bases, with 6 bases left in between. The CDR3 has 13 amino acids.

This clone has just one count. The rearrangement links TRBV4-2 to TRBJ1-4, with unresolved D. Germline assignment: CDR1 LGHNA and CDR2 YNFKEQ. V dropped 0 bases and J dropped 5 bases, with 7 bases sitting between them. The CDR3 is 14 residues long. The CDR3 nucleotides read TGTGCCAGCAGCCAAGATAGGAGAAATGAAAAACTGTTTTTT. Residues: CASSQDRRNEKLFF.

V is TRBV2 and J is TRBJ1-3; 9 bases map to TRBD1. Germline CDR1 SNHLY, CDR2 FYNNEI. V shed 6 bases and J 3 bases; nucleotides not matched to a gene: 6. This CDR3 is 15 amino acids long. CDR3 loop: CASSAGQGFGNTIYF. The CDR3 DNA reads as TGTGCCAGCAGCGCGGGACAGGGTTTTGGAAACACCATATATTTT.

This clone has more than one count but fewer than ten. The CDR3 protein is CASSPFPLYEQYF. For the CDR3, the DNA is TGTGCCAGCTCACCCTTCCCACTCTACGAGCAGTACTTC. J is TRBJ2-7 and V is TRBV18, with D unresolved. Germline V gives CDR1 KGHSH, CDR2 LQKENI. Trimming cost V 3 bases and J 3 bases, with 9 bases left between them. The CDR3 is 13 residues long.

As regards this clone: The junction departs from the called germline gene at one end, perhaps through a read error. This chain connects TRBV19 to TRBJ2-1; D perhaps matches TRBD1 (6 bases). This CDR3 is 16 amino acids long. Germline values: CDR1 LNHDA, CDR2 SQIVND (reference sequence). The CDR3 is CASRIGAGVSYNEQFF. The CDR3 DNA sequence: TGTGCCAGTAGAATAGGTGCAGGGGTCTCCTACAATGAGCAGTTCTTC.

This clone came up a few times. The CDR3 nucleotides are TGTGCCAGCAGTTGGGGGGGCACAGGGGGTGGTGAAAAACTGTTTTTT. This codes for CASSWGGTGGGEKLFF. This chain links TRBV28 with TRBJ1-4; 8 nucleotides match TRBD1. The ends lost 4 bases at V and 7 bases at J; junction bases unmatched: 11. Germline V gives CDR1 MDHEN, CDR2 SYDVKM. This CDR3 spans 16 amino acids.

V and J are TRBV2 and TRBJ1-1; 10 bases map to TRBD1. Germline values: CDR1 SNHLY, CDR2 FYNNEI. The length of the CDR3 is 12 residues. J gave up 6 bases and V 11 bases, and 6 bases lay outside the gene matches. DNA for the CDR3: TGTGCCGCTACGGGACAGGGGCCTGAAGCTTTCTTT. Translating gives CAATGQGPEAFF.

V and J are TRBV14 and TRBJ2-3, with 11 bases that match TRBD2. The CDR3 runs to 15 residues. Germline V lookup: CDR1 SGHDN, CDR2 FVKESK. V shed 8 bases, J shed 4 bases, and the junction held 8 bases outside the gene matches. DNA of the CDR3: TGTGCCAGCTGTGGGTATAGCGGGGGGGCAGATACGCAGTATTTT. Amino acids: CASCGYSGGADTQYF. The variable domain in full, completed from reference TRBV14 and TRBJ2-3, reads EAGVTQFPSHSVIEKGQTVTLRCDPISGHDNLYWYRRVMGKEIKFLLHFVKESKQDESGMPNNRFLAERTGGTYSTLKVQPAELEDSGVYFCASCGYSGGADTQYFGPGTRLTVL.

The V gene is TRBV14, the J gene TRBJ1-5; D is ambiguous. From germline, CDR1 is SGHDN and CDR2 FVKESK. Trimming took off 8 bases at V and 4 bases at J, with 12 bases between the two ends. The CDR3 has 13 amino acids. CDR3 DNA: TGTGCCAGCGCGACGGGGAATAATCAGCCCCAGCATTTT. Protein: CASATGNNQPQHF.

This sequence joins TRBV6-1 and TRBJ1-2; a weak D match, TRBD1 (6 bases). Germline values: CDR1 MNHNS, CDR2 SASEGT. V lost 4 bases to trimming and J lost 3 bases, with 12 bases between them. There are 14 residues in the CDR3. CDR3 sequence reads: CASSVQGIDYGYTF. The CDR3 nucleotides read TGTGCCAGCAGTGTACAGGGTATAGACTATGGCTACACCTTC.

CDR3 residues: CASSTKEERPNSPLHF. In nucleotides, the CDR3 is TGTGCCAGCAGCACGAAGGAGGAACGTCCTAATTCACCCCTCCACTTT. The V gene is TRBV7-9, the J gene TRBJ1-6; D is uncertain. Trimming pared 5 bases from V and 6 bases from J, leaving 17 bases between. Germline CDR1 SEHNR, CDR2 FQNEAQ (reference sequence). This CDR3 has 16 residues.

In DNA form, the CDR3 reads TGCGCCAGCACGACGACAGGGGCCAGCAATCAGCCCCAGCATTTT. Protein: CASTTTGASNQPQHF. The chain uses TRBV23-1 and TRBJ1-5, with 8 bases that match TRBD1. TRBV23-1 is given ORF status, its function remaining uncertain. J was trimmed by 1 base and V by 7 bases; bases with no gene match: 6. This CDR3 contains 15 residues.

The gene calls are TRBV2 and TRBJ2-5, with 13 bases fitting TRBD2. The germline gives CDR1 SNHLY, CDR2 FYNNEI. The ends lost 7 bases at V and 5 bases at J; junction bases unmatched: 10. This CDR3 has 16 residues. The CDR3 nucleotides read TGTGCCAGCAAGCTAACTAGCGGGGGGGCCGGGGAGACCCAGTACTTC. It codes for CASKLTSGGAGETQYF.

J is TRBJ1-2 and V is TRBV5-1, with D perhaps matching TRBD1 (5 bases). From germline, CDR1 is SGHRS and CDR2 YFSETQ. This CDR3 comprises 12 residues. The V and J ends lost 5 bases and 4 bases respectively, with 9 bases between them. CDR3 DNA: TGCGCCAGCAGAACCGACAGCTATGGCTACACCTTC. It codes for CASRTDSYGYTF.

V gene TRBV6-5 combines with J gene TRBJ2-1, with D tentatively TRBD2 (5 bases). Germline V gene sequence: CDR1 MNHEY, CDR2 SVGAGI. The CDR3 length is 15 residues. Trimming removed 7 bases at V and 5 bases at J, with 18 bases between. CDR3 sequence reads: CASTTHSFGNNEQFF. In DNA form, the CDR3 reads TGTGCCAGCACCACCCATAGCTTCGGGAACAATGAGCAGTTCTTC.

This clone was found once. The chain employs TRBV18 and TRBJ2-7; 7 bases map to TRBD2. This CDR3 has 15 amino acids. Germline-derived CDR1 and CDR2 are KGHSH and LQKENI. Trimming took 2 bases from V and 4 from J; bases not matched to a gene: 8. CDR3 in DNA: TGTGCCAGCTCACCAGGGCCCGGGGGGAGTTACGAGCAGTACTTC. Its protein product is CASSPGPGGSYEQYF.